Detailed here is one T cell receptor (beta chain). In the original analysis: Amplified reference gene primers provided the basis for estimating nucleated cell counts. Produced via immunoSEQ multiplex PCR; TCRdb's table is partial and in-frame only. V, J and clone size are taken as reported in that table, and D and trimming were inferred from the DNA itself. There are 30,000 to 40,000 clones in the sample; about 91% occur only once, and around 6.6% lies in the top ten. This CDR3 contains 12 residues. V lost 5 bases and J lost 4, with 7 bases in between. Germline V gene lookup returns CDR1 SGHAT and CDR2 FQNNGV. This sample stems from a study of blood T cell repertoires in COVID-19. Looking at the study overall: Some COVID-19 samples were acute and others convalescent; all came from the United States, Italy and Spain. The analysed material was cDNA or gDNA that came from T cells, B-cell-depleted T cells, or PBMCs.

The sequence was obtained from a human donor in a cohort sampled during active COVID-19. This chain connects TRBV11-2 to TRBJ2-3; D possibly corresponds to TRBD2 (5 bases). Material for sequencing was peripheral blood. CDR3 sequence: CASSPGADTQYF. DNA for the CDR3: TGTGCCAGCAGCCCCGGGGCAGATACGCAGTATTTT.